Included here is one T cell receptor beta chain sequence, with context. Its antigen is undetermined. Blood cells were analyzed directly, without culture or expansion. The sample belongs to a study of neoadjuvant anti-PD-1 for oral cavity cancer. Study background: Patients mostly received three to four biweekly nivolumab doses at 3 mg/kg before surgery. General study findings and limits: Treg/Th17 ratio rose with pretreatment blood and fell with post-treatment tumor TCRbeta clonality. Only a few patients per response group were TCR-analyzed; validation needed.

Clones were sequenced by immunoSEQ multiplex PCR, and TCRdb holds only the in-frame ones, with some missing. This sample has 65,000 to 95,000 clones, with 84% found just once. With 4 bases removed from V and 2 bases from J, the gap between germline ends came to 9 bases. Germline V CDR1 and CDR2: SGHRS, YFSETQ. CDR3 length equals 13 residues. This sequence originates from a person between 40 and 79 years old with oral cavity squamous cell carcinoma. The sequences come from PBMCs, collected before nivolumab (anti-PD-1) treatment. This chain connects TRBV5-1 to TRBJ1-1; D unclear. Here the CDR3 reads CASSPGSNTEAFF. Written as DNA, the CDR3 is TGCGCCAGCAGCCCCGGGAGTAACACTGAAGCTTTCTTT.